A selection of T cell receptor delta chains follows, all from one sample in a study of Vδ1+ human thymocytes. TCRdb made new clone calls on the multiplex PCR reads using CATT. The sample has about 73,000 delta-chain clones; about 38% are singletons. The sample taken for sequencing was Vdelta1+ gamma-delta thymocytes from the thymus. The receptors were gathered from a boy in the first two years of life who had congenital heart surgery. CDR3s include the opening cysteine and the closing phenylalanine or tryptophan. D genes are given only for firm matches. Clone size is given for some rows only: seen once, a few or many times, or a class if the clone is expanded.

j_call: TRDJ2; d_call: NA; clone_size: NA; v_call: TRDV1; cdr3_aa: CALGEVGHRDRTTAQLFF; cdr3_nt: TGTGCTCTTGGGGAAGTGGGGCATCGCGACCGGACCACAGCACAACTCTTCTTT
j_call: TRDJ1; d_call: TRDD3; clone_size: NA; v_call: TRDV1; cdr3_aa: CALGEGDSSSTGGLEEYTDKLIF; cdr3_nt: TGTGCTCTTGGGGAAGGTGACTCCTCAAGTACTGGGGGATTGGAGGAGTACACCGATAAACTCATCTTT
j_call: TRDJ1; d_call: NA; clone_size: NA; v_call: TRDV1; cdr3_aa: CALGELSYARKNTDKLIF; cdr3_nt: TGTGCTCTTGGGGAACTGTCCTACGCCCGCAAGAACACCGATAAACTCATCTTT
j_call: TRDJ1; d_call: NA; clone_size: NA; v_call: TRDV1; cdr3_aa: CALGRGGDFYYTDKLIF; cdr3_nt: TGTGCTCTTGGACGGGGGGGCGACTTCTACTACACCGATAAACTCATCTTT
j_call: TRDJ1; d_call: NA; clone_size: NA; v_call: TRDV2; cdr3_aa: CACAPGYTSDKLIF; cdr3_nt: TGTGCCTGTGCCCCCGGATATACATCCGATAAACTCATCTTT
j_call: TRDJ1; d_call: TRDD3; clone_size: few; v_call: TRDV1; cdr3_aa: CALGEPPSYRYWGGLVKLIF; cdr3_nt: TGTGCTCTTGGGGAGCCCCCTTCTTACCGTTACTGGGGGGGACTCGTTAAACTCATCTTT
j_call: TRDJ1; d_call: TRDD3; clone_size: NA; v_call: TRDV1; cdr3_aa: CALGAHRPSTRYWGIRVKRGGMDYTDKLIF; cdr3_nt: TGTGCTCTTGGGGCACACCGACCAAGCACCCGCTACTGGGGGATACGCGTTAAGAGGGGTGGAATGGACTACACCGATAAACTCATCTTT
j_call: TRDJ1; d_call: NA; clone_size: NA; v_call: TRDV1; cdr3_aa: CALGELKRSPTVRGPLRSDKLIF; cdr3_nt: TGTGCTCTTGGGGAATTGAAAAGGTCCCCCACGGTAAGAGGTCCACTTCGTAGCGATAAACTCATCTTT
j_call: TRDJ1; d_call: TRDD3; clone_size: NA; v_call: TRDV1; cdr3_aa: CALGPTHLRMWGNKLIF; cdr3_nt: TGTGCTCTTGGGCCTACTCACCTCCGGATGTGGGGGAATAAACTCATCTTT
j_call: TRDJ1; d_call: TRDD3; clone_size: NA; v_call: TRDV2; cdr3_aa: CACDTGVLGDTLLGYTDKLIF; cdr3_nt: TGTGCCTGTGACACCGGAGTACTGGGGGATACGCTCTTAGGGTACACCGATAAACTCATCTTT
j_call: TRDJ1; d_call: TRDD3; clone_size: NA; v_call: TRDV1; cdr3_aa: CALGELCPTHSSGGYARLNTDKLIF; cdr3_nt: TGTGCTCTTGGGGAACTCTGTCCTACCCACTCCTCTGGGGGATACGCACGGTTAAACACCGATAAACTCATCTTT
j_call: TRDJ1; d_call: TRDD3; clone_size: NA; v_call: TRDV1; cdr3_aa: CALGGFPITTGGPYTDKLIF; cdr3_nt: TGTGCTCTTGGGGGATTCCCCATTACCACTGGGGGCCCATACACCGATAAACTCATCTTT
j_call: TRDJ1; d_call: TRDD3; clone_size: NA; v_call: TRDV1; cdr3_aa: CALGEPSLFGPDAGGYTDKLIF; cdr3_nt: TGTGCTCTTGGGGAACCTAGTCTTTTTGGGCCGGACGCTGGGGGATACACCGATAAACTCATCTTT
j_call: TRDJ1; d_call: NA; clone_size: few; v_call: TRDV1; cdr3_aa: CALGEPRPSYVLYWGIPSKYADKLIF; cdr3_nt: TGTGCTCTTGGGGAACCGAGGCCTTCCTACGTTCTATACTGGGGGATCCCTTCAAAGTACGCCGATAAACTCATCTTT
j_call: TRDJ1; d_call: TRDD3; clone_size: few; v_call: TRDV1; cdr3_aa: CALGKLDTYWGTRTDKLIF; cdr3_nt: TGTGCTCTTGGGAAACTTGATACCTACTGGGGGACGCGTACCGATAAACTCATCTTT
j_call: TRDJ1; d_call: TRDD3; clone_size: NA; v_call: TRDV1; cdr3_aa: CALGELRGPSSSTGGYGDTDKLIF; cdr3_nt: TGTGCTCTTGGGGAACTTAGGGGGCCTTCCTCCTCTACTGGGGGATACGGGGATACCGATAAACTCATCTTT
j_call: TRDJ1; d_call: NA; clone_size: few; v_call: TRDV1; cdr3_aa: CALGDHPPRWLGVTDKLIF; cdr3_nt: TGTGCTCTTGGGGATCACCCCCCCCGTTGGTTGGGGGTCACCGATAAACTCATCTTT
j_call: TRDJ1; d_call: TRDD3; clone_size: few; v_call: TRDV1; cdr3_aa: CALGSITSGGYASVVTDKLIF; cdr3_nt: TGTGCTCTTGGGTCCATCACTTCTGGGGGATACGCGAGTGTGGTAACCGATAAACTCATCTTT
j_call: TRDJ1; d_call: NA; clone_size: NA; v_call: TRDV1; cdr3_aa: CALGELNRAFLRRWGIRGREYDKLIF; cdr3_nt: TGTGCTCTTGGGGAACTGAACCGGGCCTTCCTACGTCGGTGGGGGATTAGAGGGAGGGAGTACGATAAACTCATCTTT
j_call: TRDJ1; d_call: TRDD3; clone_size: few; v_call: TRDV1; cdr3_aa: CALGMALGDKAYTDKLIF; cdr3_nt: TGTGCTCTTGGAATGGCGCTGGGGGACAAGGCGTACACCGATAAACTCATCTTT
j_call: TRDJ1; d_call: NA; clone_size: few; v_call: TRDV2; cdr3_aa: CACVRTHGGKHGVIF; cdr3_nt: TGTGCCTGTGTCCGAACACACGGGGGGAAACACGGGGTCATCTTT
j_call: TRDJ1; d_call: NA; clone_size: NA; v_call: TRDV1; cdr3_aa: CALGGCWGRDKLIF; cdr3_nt: TGTGCTCTTGGGGGGTGCTGGGGACGCGATAAACTCATCTTT
j_call: TRDJ1; d_call: NA; clone_size: few; v_call: TRDV1; cdr3_aa: CALGESGLRPWEMYTDKLIF; cdr3_nt: TGTGCTCTTGGGGAAAGTGGCCTACGACCCTGGGAGATGTACACCGATAAACTCATCTTT
j_call: TRDJ1; d_call: TRDD2; clone_size: NA; v_call: TRDV1; cdr3_aa: CALGDRRGSYQGVISTDKLIF; cdr3_nt: TGTGCTCTTGGGGACCGCCGGGGTTCCTACCAAGGAGTGATCTCCACCGATAAACTCATCTTT
j_call: TRDJ1; d_call: TRDD3; clone_size: NA; v_call: TRDV1; cdr3_aa: CALGQVGDTADKLIF; cdr3_nt: TGTGCTCTTGGTCAAGTGGGGGATACGGCCGATAAACTCATCTTT
j_call: TRDJ1; d_call: TRDD3; clone_size: once; v_call: TRDV1; cdr3_aa: CALGDKEGLLPIGSLLGLMGTDKLIF; cdr3_nt: TGTGCTCTTGGGGATAAGGAGGGCCTCCTGCCGATCGGGTCGTTACTGGGGCTAATGGGCACCGATAAACTCATCTTT
j_call: TRDJ1; d_call: NA; clone_size: few; v_call: TRDV1; cdr3_aa: CALGERSRNDLVTDKLIF; cdr3_nt: TGTGCTCTTGGGGAACGGTCCCGTAACGACCTTGTGACCGATAAACTCATCTTT
j_call: TRDJ1; d_call: TRDD3; clone_size: once; v_call: TRDV2; cdr3_aa: CATLTGGYPAEVDKLIF; cdr3_nt: TGTGCCACCTTGACTGGGGGATACCCTGCAGAGGTAGATAAACTCATCTTT
j_call: TRDJ1; d_call: TRDD3; clone_size: NA; v_call: TRDV2; cdr3_aa: CACVWGIYGELIF; cdr3_nt: TGTGCCTGTGTCTGGGGGATATACGGGGAACTCATCTTT
j_call: TRDJ1; d_call: TRDD2; clone_size: few; v_call: TRDV1; cdr3_aa: CALGRSLSYPRGAGLRADKLIF; cdr3_nt: TGTGCTCTTGGCAGATCACTTTCCTACCCCAGGGGCGCGGGGCTACGTGCCGATAAACTCATCTTT
j_call: TRDJ1; d_call: NA; clone_size: NA; v_call: TRDV1; cdr3_aa: CALGEMGEDNCQTDKLIF; cdr3_nt: TGTGCTCTTGGGGAAATGGGTGAAGATAACTGCCAGACCGATAAACTCATCTTT
j_call: TRDJ1; d_call: NA; clone_size: NA; v_call: TRDV1; cdr3_aa: CALGEPLTVATGPYTDKLIF; cdr3_nt: TGTGCTCTTGGGGAACCCCTTACAGTGGCAACGGGACCGTACACCGATAAACTCATCTTT
j_call: TRDJ1; d_call: NA; clone_size: NA; v_call: TRDV1; cdr3_aa: CALGELGPNIRADKLIF; cdr3_nt: TGTGCTCTTGGGGAACTTGGACCCAATATTAGGGCCGATAAACTCATCTTT
j_call: TRDJ1; d_call: TRDD3; clone_size: NA; v_call: TRDV1; cdr3_aa: CALGEGSPNSLGDTDKLIF; cdr3_nt: TGTGCTCTTGGGGAAGGTTCCCCAAACTCACTGGGGGATACCGATAAACTCATCTTT
j_call: TRDJ1; d_call: NA; clone_size: NA; v_call: TRDV1; cdr3_aa: CALGERKADKLIF; cdr3_nt: TGTGCTCTTGGGGAACGGAAAGCCGATAAACTCATCTTT
j_call: TRDJ1; d_call: TRDD3; clone_size: NA; v_call: TRDV3; cdr3_aa: CAFPCQTLGDYTDKLIF; cdr3_nt: TGTGCCTTTCCTTGCCAAACCCTGGGGGATTATACCGATAAACTCATCTTT
j_call: TRDJ1; d_call: TRDD2; clone_size: NA; v_call: TRDV1; cdr3_aa: CALGPSYGRGYFWTDKLIF; cdr3_nt: TGTGCTCTTGGGCCTTCCTACGGACGGGGATATTTTTGGACCGATAAACTCATCTTT
j_call: TRDJ1; d_call: TRDD3; clone_size: NA; v_call: TRDV1; cdr3_aa: CALGELIPTGHWGMYKLIF; cdr3_nt: TGCGCTCTTGGGGAACTCATTCCTACAGGGCACTGGGGGATGTATAAACTCATCTTT
j_call: TRDJ1; d_call: TRDD3; clone_size: NA; v_call: TRDV1; cdr3_aa: CALGETSLLGDKDKLIF; cdr3_nt: TGTGCTCTTGGGGAGACTTCCTTGCTGGGGGATAAGGATAAACTCATCTTT
j_call: TRDJ1; d_call: TRDD3; clone_size: few; v_call: TRDV1; cdr3_aa: CALGPLSLGDTFFAYTDKLIF; cdr3_nt: TGTGCTCTTGGACCCCTCTCCCTGGGGGATACGTTTTTCGCGTACACCGATAAACTCATCTTT
j_call: TRDJ1; d_call: TRDD3; clone_size: NA; v_call: TRDV1; cdr3_aa: CALDLPDLLGDPVYTDKLIF; cdr3_nt: TGTGCTCTTGATCTTCCCGACTTACTGGGGGACCCCGTGTACACCGATAAACTCATCTTT
j_call: TRDJ1; d_call: NA; clone_size: NA; v_call: TRDV1; cdr3_aa: CALGATHLPLLGIRGGTDKLIF; cdr3_nt: TGTGCTCTTGGGGCGACTCATCTTCCCTTGCTGGGGATCCGGGGGGGAACCGATAAACTCATCTTT
j_call: TRDJ1; d_call: TRDD3; clone_size: NA; v_call: TRDV1; cdr3_aa: CALGESRARPGGYRADKLIF; cdr3_nt: TGTGCTCTTGGGGAATCCCGGGCGAGGCCTGGGGGATACCGGGCCGATAAACTCATCTTT
j_call: TRDJ1; d_call: TRDD3; clone_size: NA; v_call: TRDV1; cdr3_aa: CALGYGLPVAGGSNKLIF; cdr3_nt: TGTGCTCTTGGGTACGGCCTTCCCGTAGCTGGGGGATCGAATAAACTCATCTTT
j_call: TRDJ1; d_call: TRDD3; clone_size: NA; v_call: TRDV1; cdr3_aa: CALGNKGAGAFRILGDNNTDKLIF; cdr3_nt: TGTGCTCTTGGGAACAAGGGCGCCGGGGCCTTTCGGATACTGGGGGATAACAACACCGATAAACTCATCTTT
j_call: TRDJ1; d_call: NA; clone_size: NA; v_call: TRDV1; cdr3_aa: CALGPTGPYLTYTDKLIF; cdr3_nt: TGTGCTCTTGGGCCCACTGGGCCTTACCTGACGTACACCGATAAACTCATCTTT
j_call: TRDJ1; d_call: TRDD3; clone_size: few; v_call: TRDV1; cdr3_aa: CALGESSSTRGGRRRLIF; cdr3_nt: TGTGCTCTTGGGGAAAGTTCCTCCACCCGTGGGGGACGAAGGAGACTCATCTTT
j_call: TRDJ1; d_call: NA; clone_size: NA; v_call: TRDV1; cdr3_aa: CALGEIPRWSPRREYTDKLIF; cdr3_nt: TGTGCTCTTGGGGAAATCCCTCGTTGGTCTCCCCGGAGGGAGTACACCGATAAACTCATCTTT
j_call: TRDJ1; d_call: TRDD3; clone_size: NA; v_call: TRDV1; cdr3_aa: CALGERLQSRTVDWGIRISIRYTDKLIF; cdr3_nt: TGTGCTCTTGGGGAACGCCTCCAGTCGAGAACCGTCGACTGGGGGATACGGATATCTATACGGTACACCGATAAACTCATCTTT
j_call: TRDJ1; d_call: NA; clone_size: NA; v_call: TRDV1; cdr3_aa: CALGGSYVRNCYTDKLIF; cdr3_nt: TGTGCTCTTGGGGGCTCCTACGTACGTAACTGCTACACCGATAAACTCATCTTT
j_call: TRDJ1; d_call: NA; clone_size: NA; v_call: TRDV1; cdr3_aa: CALGEPYKDHPRKERRYHTDKLIF; cdr3_nt: TGTGCTCTTGGGGAACCGTACAAAGACCACCCCCGTAAAGAGAGGAGATACCACACCGATAAACTCATCTTT
j_call: TRDJ1; d_call: TRDD3; clone_size: NA; v_call: TRDV1; cdr3_aa: CALGELGQALPGGYVHTRNYTDKLIF; cdr3_nt: TGTGCTCTTGGGGAACTTGGACAAGCCTTGCCTGGGGGATACGTCCATACAAGAAACTACACCGATAAACTCATCTTT
j_call: TRDJ1; d_call: TRDD3; clone_size: few; v_call: TRDV1; cdr3_aa: CALGDPHLPTKRRTGGYRDTDKLIF; cdr3_nt: TGTGCTCTTGGGGATCCCCATCTTCCTACCAAACGTCGGACTGGGGGATATAGGGACACCGATAAACTCATCTTT
j_call: TRDJ1; d_call: TRDD3; clone_size: few; v_call: TRDV2; cdr3_aa: CACDPVLGGTDKLIF; cdr3_nt: TGTGCCTGTGACCCCGTACTGGGGGGAACCGATAAACTCATCTTT